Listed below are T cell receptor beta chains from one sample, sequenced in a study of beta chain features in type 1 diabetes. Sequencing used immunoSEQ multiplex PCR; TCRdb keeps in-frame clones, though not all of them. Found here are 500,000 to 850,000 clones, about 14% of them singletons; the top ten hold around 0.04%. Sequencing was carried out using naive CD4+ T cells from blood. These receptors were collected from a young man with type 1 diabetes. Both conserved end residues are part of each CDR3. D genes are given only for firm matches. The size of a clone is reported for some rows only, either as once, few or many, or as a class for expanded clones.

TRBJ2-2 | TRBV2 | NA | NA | TGTGCCAGCAATCGGGACCTATCGAACACCGGGGAGCTGTTTTTT | CASNRDLSNTGELFF
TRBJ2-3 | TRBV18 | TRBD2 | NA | TGTGCCAGCTTACCTAGCGGGACGAGCACAGATACGCAGTATTTT | CASLPSGTSTDTQYF
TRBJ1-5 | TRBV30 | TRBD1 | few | TGTGCCTGGTCCGGGACAGGGGGACAGCCCCAGCATTTT | CAWSGTGGQPQHF
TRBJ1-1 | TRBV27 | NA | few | TGTGCCAGCAGTCTCGAGGTAGGCACTGAAGCTTTCTTT | CASSLEVGTEAFF
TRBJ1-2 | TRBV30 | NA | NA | TGTGCCTGGAGTCGGACAGCCTATGGCTACACCTTC | CAWSRTAYGYTF
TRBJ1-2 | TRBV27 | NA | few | TGTGCCAGCAGTGGGATGTCTAACTATGGCTACACCTTC | CASSGMSNYGYTF
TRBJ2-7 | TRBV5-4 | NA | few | TGTGCCAGCAGCTCCCAGTCGGGCTCCTACGAGCAGTACTTC | CASSSQSGSYEQYF
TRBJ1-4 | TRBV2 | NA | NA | TGTGCCAGCAGTGTAGGGACATATGAAAAACTGTTTTTT | CASSVGTYEKLFF
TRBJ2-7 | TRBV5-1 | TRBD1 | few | TGCGCCAGCAGCCCATCGGGACAGTTCTACGAGCAGTACTTC | CASSPSGQFYEQYF
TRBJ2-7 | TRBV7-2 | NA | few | TGTGCCAGCAGCTCGCGGGACGGAGACTACGAGCAGTACTTC | CASSSRDGDYEQYF
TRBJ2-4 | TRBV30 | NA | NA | TGTGCCTGGAGTGCCCCGGGGCCGGTCGGAAACATTCAGTACTTC | CAWSAPGPVGNIQYF
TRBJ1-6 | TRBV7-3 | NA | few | TGTGCCAGCAGCTTAGAAGGGGTCGGTTTTTCACCCCTCCACTTT | CASSLEGVGFSPLHF
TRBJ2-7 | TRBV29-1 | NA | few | TGCAGCGTTGCCAAGGACGGATACGAGCAGTACTTC | CSVAKDGYEQYF
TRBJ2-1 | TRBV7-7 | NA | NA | TGTGCTAGCAGCCTCGACAGGTACAATGAGCAGTTCTTC | CASSLDRYNEQFF
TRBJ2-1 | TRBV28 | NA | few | TGTGCCAGCAGTCCCTCGGGCGGGGCATACAATGAGCAGTTCTTC | CASSPSGGAYNEQFF
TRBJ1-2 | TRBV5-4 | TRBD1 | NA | TGTGCCAGCACCGGGACAGTCTATGGCTACACCTTC | CASTGTVYGYTF
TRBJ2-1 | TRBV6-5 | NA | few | TGTGCCAGCAGTTACTCGAGGGCTAGGGCCAAGCAGTTCTTC | CASSYSRARAKQFF
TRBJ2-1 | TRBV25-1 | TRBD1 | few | TGTGCCAGCAGTGCCCGGGACAGGGGGCTCCTCTACAATGAGCAGTTCTTC | CASSARDRGLLYNEQFF
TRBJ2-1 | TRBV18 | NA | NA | TGTGCCAGCTCACCACCGGAGGGCAGCAATGAGCAGTTCTTC | CASSPPEGSNEQFF
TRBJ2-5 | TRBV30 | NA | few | TGTGCCTGGAACCGGCACCTCCAAGAGACCCAGTACTTC | CAWNRHLQETQYF
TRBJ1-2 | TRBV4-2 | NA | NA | TGTGCCAGCAGCCAGGCCGGGGGCTACACCTTC | CASSQAGGYTF
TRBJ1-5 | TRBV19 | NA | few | TGTGCCACCAAAAAGCCGGGGACGGTCAATCAGCCCCAGCATTTT | CATKKPGTVNQPQHF
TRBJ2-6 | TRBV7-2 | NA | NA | TGTGCCAGCAGCTTAACTGGTACTTCTGGGGCCAACGTCCTGACTTTC | CASSLTGTSGANVLTF
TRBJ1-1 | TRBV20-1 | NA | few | TGCAGTGCTAGAGAAGTAGCTTTCTTT | CSAREVAFF
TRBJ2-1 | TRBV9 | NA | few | TGTGCCAGCAGCGTACGCTCGGCGGCCAATGAGCAGTTCTTC | CASSVRSAANEQFF
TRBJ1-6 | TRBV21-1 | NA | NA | TGTGCCAGGCCGGAGGTCGTTAATTCACCCCTCCACTTT | CARPEVVNSPLHF
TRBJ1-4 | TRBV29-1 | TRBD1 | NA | TGCAGCGTTCTCCGGACAGGGGATGAAAAACTGTTTTTT | CSVLRTGDEKLFF
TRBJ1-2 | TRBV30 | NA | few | TGTGCCTGGAGTCTGGCAGGTGGGGGAGCTAACTATGGCTACACCTTC | CAWSLAGGGANYGYTF
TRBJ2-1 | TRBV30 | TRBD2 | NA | TGTGCCCTAGCGGGAGTAACAGTTGAGCAGTTCTTC | CALAGVTVEQFF
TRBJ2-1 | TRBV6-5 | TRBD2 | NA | TGTGCCAGCAGTTATTTCGGGGGGGGACAAGTCCAGTTCTTC | CASSYFGGGQVQFF
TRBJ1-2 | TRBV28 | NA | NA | TGTGCCAGCAGTTACCTCCCACAGGGTTGGAATGGCTACACCTTC | CASSYLPQGWNGYTF
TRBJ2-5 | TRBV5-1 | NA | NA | TGCGCCAGCAGCTTGGATAGTAGAGAGACCCAGTACTTC | CASSLDSRETQYF
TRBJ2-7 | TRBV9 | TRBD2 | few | TGTGCCAGCAGCGTAGCGGCTAGCGGGGGGCCCTGGTCCTACGAGCAGTACTTC | CASSVAASGGPWSYEQYF
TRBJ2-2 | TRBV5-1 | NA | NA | TGCGCCAGCACCCCTCATCAGGAAAGCGGGGAGCTGTTTTTT | CASTPHQESGELFF
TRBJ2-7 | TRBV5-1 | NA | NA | TGCGCCAGCAGCTCGATCCCCTACGAGCAGTACTTC | CASSSIPYEQYF
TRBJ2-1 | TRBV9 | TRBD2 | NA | TGTGCCAGCAGCGTATCTCCTAGCGGGGGTTACAATGAGCAGTTCTTC | CASSVSPSGGYNEQFF
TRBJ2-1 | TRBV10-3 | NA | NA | TGTGCCATCAGTGGTGGGGACGCCCTTAATGAGCAGTTCTTC | CAISGGDALNEQFF
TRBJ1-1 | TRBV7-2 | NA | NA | TGTGCCAGCAGCGACCAATACAAGGGAAACAAAGCTTTCTTT | CASSDQYKGNKAFF
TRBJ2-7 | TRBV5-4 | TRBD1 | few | TGTGCCAGCAGCTTGGGAGGGACAGGGGGACCCTACGAGCAGTACTTC | CASSLGGTGGPYEQYF
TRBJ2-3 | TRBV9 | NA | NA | TGTGCCAGCAGCGTAGCCCCGGGAATCACAGATACGCAGTATTTT | CASSVAPGITDTQYF
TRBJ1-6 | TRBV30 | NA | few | TGTGCCTGGAGTGTACTGGGCGGGAATTCACCCCTCCACTTT | CAWSVLGGNSPLHF
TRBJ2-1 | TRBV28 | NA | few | TGTGCCAGCAGATACGTCGGCGATGAGCAGTTCTTC | CASRYVGDEQFF
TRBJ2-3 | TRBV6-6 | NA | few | TGTGCCAGCACCCAACTAGGCTCCACAGATACGCAGTATTTT | CASTQLGSTDTQYF
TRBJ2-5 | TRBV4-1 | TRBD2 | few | TGCGCCAGCAGCATGACTAGCGGTTTGGAGACCCAGTACTTC | CASSMTSGLETQYF
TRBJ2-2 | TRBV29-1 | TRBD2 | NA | TGCAGCGTCCGAAGCGGGAGAGCGACCGGGGAGCTGTTTTTT | CSVRSGRATGELFF
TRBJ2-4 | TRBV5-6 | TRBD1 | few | TGTGCCAGCAGCTTAAGGGACAGGGACATTCAGTACTTC | CASSLRDRDIQYF
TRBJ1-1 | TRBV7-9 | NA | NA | TGTGCCAGCAGTTCTACGTCGGGCACTGAAGCTTTCTTT | CASSSTSGTEAFF
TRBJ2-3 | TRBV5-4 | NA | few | TGTGCCGGAAAGACAGGACGCACAGATACGCAGTATTTT | CAGKTGRTDTQYF
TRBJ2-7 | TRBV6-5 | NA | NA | TGTGCCAGCAGCACCCTGTCGCCACAGGGGCAGTACTTC | CASSTLSPQGQYF
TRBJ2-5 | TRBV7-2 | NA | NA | TGTGCCAGCAGCCATACAGGGAAGGAAGAGACCCAGTACTTC | CASSHTGKEETQYF
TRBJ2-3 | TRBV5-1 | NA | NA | TGCGCCAGCAGCGAGGAGGGGACCGCAGATACGCAGTATTTT | CASSEEGTADTQYF